The present T cell receptor beta chain was sequenced within a study of T cells after yellow fever vaccination. Germline V gene sequence: CDR1 SEHNR, CDR2 FQNEAQ (reference sequence). V was cut by 5 bases and J by 3 bases, with 22 bases left in between. The CDR3 consists of 17 residues. This clonotype was detected a few times. Via MiXCR, TCRdb re-called the 5' RACE reads, giving one row per CDR3 protein. Among around 320,000 distinct CDR3 sequences listed, approximately 12% were seen once. The V call is TRBV7-9, the J call TRBJ1-1; weak D call: TRBD1 (6 bases). This clonotype was sampled from a man aged 18-30 years who received the YFV17D yellow fever vaccine. Sequenced material: CD4+ T cells sorted from PBMCs, taken 45 days after the yellow fever booster vaccination. CDR3 coding DNA: TGTGCCAGCAGCCAAAACACAGGGAGCCCATCTTACACTGAAGCTTTCTTT. It translates to CASSQNTGSPSYTEAFF. Full variable domain (remainder filled in from reference TRBV7-9 and TRBJ1-1): DTGVSQNPRHKITKRGQNVTFRCDPISEHNRLYWYRQTLGQGPEFLTYFQNEAQLEKSRLLSDRFSAERPKGSFSTLEIQRTEQGDSAMYLCASSQNTGSPSYTEAFFGQGTRLTVV.